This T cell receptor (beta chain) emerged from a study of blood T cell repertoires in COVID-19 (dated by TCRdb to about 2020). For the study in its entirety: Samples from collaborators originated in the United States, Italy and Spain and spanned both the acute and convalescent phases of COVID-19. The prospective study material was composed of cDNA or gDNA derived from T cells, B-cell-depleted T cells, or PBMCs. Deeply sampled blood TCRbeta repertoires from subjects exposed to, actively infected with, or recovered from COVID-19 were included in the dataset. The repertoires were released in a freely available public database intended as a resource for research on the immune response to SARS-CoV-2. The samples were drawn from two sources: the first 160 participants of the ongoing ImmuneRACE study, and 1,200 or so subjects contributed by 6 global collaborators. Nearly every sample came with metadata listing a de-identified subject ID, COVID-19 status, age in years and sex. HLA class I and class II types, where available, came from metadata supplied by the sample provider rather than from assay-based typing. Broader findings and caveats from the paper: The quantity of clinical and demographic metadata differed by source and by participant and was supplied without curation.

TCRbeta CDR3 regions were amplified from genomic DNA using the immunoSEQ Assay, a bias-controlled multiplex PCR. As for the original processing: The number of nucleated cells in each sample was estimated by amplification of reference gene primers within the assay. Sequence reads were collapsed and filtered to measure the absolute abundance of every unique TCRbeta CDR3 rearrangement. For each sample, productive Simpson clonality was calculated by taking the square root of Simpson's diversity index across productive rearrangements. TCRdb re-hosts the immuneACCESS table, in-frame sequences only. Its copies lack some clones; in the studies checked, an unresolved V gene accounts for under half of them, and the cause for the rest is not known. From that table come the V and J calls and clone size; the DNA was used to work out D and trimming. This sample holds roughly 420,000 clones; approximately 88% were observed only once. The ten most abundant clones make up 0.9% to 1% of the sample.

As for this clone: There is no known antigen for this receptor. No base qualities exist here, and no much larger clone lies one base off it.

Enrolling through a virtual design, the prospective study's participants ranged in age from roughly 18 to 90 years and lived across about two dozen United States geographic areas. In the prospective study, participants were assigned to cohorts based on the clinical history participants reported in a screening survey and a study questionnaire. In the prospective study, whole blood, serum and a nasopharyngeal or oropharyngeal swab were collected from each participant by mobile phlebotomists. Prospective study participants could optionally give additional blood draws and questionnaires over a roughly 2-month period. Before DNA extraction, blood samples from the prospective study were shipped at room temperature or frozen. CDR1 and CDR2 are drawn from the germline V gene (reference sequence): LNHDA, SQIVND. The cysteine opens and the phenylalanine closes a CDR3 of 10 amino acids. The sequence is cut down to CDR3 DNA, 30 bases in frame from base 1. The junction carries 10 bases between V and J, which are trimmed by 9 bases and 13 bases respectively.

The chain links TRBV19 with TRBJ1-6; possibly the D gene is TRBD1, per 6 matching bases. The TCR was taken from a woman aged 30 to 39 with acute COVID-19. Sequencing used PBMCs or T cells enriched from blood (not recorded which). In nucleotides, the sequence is TGTGCCAGACAGGGACGCCCCCTCCACTTT. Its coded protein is CARQGRPLHF. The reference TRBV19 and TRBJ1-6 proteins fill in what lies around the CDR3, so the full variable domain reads DGGITQSPKYLFRKEGQNVTLSCEQNLNHDAMYWYRQDPGQGLRLIYYSQIVNDFQKGDIAEGYSVSREKKESFPLTVTSAQKNPTAFYLCARQGRPLHFGNGTRLTVT.